These 10 T cell receptor beta chains came from one sample sequenced in a study of cytomegalovirus exposure and HLA in healthy donors. 60 Vbeta and 13 Jbeta primers were used in PCR. The assay was immunoSEQ multiplex PCR, and TCRdb's table has in-frame clones only and misses some. This table holds 250,000 to 350,000 clones, about nine tenths found once. Sequencing was performed on PBMCs. The receptors here all came from a man in his forties in good health and CMV-seropositive.

V and J are TRBV4-1 and TRBJ1-2; the D gene is possibly TRBD1 (5 bases). V dropped 0 bases and J dropped 4 bases, with 15 bases sitting between them. The length of the CDR3 is 16 residues. Germline V gene sequence: CDR1 MGHRA, CDR2 YSYEKL. CDR3 loop: CASSQEGDVRSYGYTF. The CDR3 DNA sequence: TGCGCCAGCAGCCAAGAAGGGGATGTAAGGAGCTATGGCTACACCTTC.

This chain connects TRBV29-1 to TRBJ1-4; 7 bases agree with TRBD1. This CDR3 comprises 13 residues. Per the germline V gene, CDR1 is SQVTM and CDR2 is ANQGSEA. V dropped 5 bases and J dropped 4; count of bases not matched to a gene: 4. The CDR3: CSVRDSFNEKLFF. In DNA, the CDR3 is TGCAGCGTTAGGGACAGTTTTAATGAAAAACTGTTTTTT.

The table lists this clone with a count of one. Other DNA sequences in the sample encode the same CDR3. The chain joins TRBV7-3 to TRBJ2-3, with 8 positions matching TRBD2. Germline V CDR1 and CDR2: SGHTA, FQGTGA. V shed 5 bases and J 2 bases; nucleotides not matched to a gene: 9. The CDR3 length is 16 residues. The CDR3 nucleotides are TGTGCCAGCAGCCCAACGGGCGGGAGGTACACAGATACGCAGTATTTT. Encoded protein: CASSPTGGRYTDTQYF.

CDR3 sequence reads: CASRGQGLPYGYTF. CDR3 in DNA: TGTGCCAGCAGGGGGCAGGGGTTACCCTATGGCTACACCTTC. V is TRBV28 and J is TRBJ1-2; possibly TRBD1 for D (6 bases). Germline assignment: CDR1 MDHEN and CDR2 SYDVKM. The length of the CDR3 is 14 residues. Between the trimmed V and J ends, which lost 6 bases and 4 bases, there was a span of 15 bases.

J is TRBJ1-1 and V is TRBV19, with 9 bases that match TRBD1. The J segment lost 3 bases and the V segment lost 3 bases, leaving 8 bases of the junction unmatched. The V gene's germline CDR1 is LNHDA and CDR2 SQIVND (reference sequence). The CDR3 sequence is 16 residues long. As DNA, the CDR3 is TGTGCCAGTAGTATCCCGTCGACAGGGGGTTACACTGAAGCTTTCTTT. It yields the protein CASSIPSTGGYTEAFF.

The CDR3 spells CASSPRVTGSYEQYF. CDR3 sequence (DNA): TGTGCCAGCTCACCACGCGTGACAGGTTCCTACGAGCAGTACTTC. The chain has TRBV18 and TRBJ2-7; tentatively, D is TRBD1 (6 bases). Between the trimmed V and J ends, which lost 1 base and 1 base, there was a span of 11 bases. The CDR3 is 15 residues long. The germline V gene encodes CDR1 KGHSH and CDR2 LQKENI.

The chain links TRBV10-1 to TRBJ2-7, with 10 bases that match TRBD2. The CDR3 loop spans 15 amino acids. Germline V gene sequence: CDR1 WNHNN, CDR2 SYGVQD (reference sequence). The J segment lost 6 bases and the V segment lost 4 bases, leaving 9 bases of the junction unmatched. CDR3 DNA sequence: TGCGCCAGCAGTGGAGCGGGAGGGCCGGTCGGCGAGCAGTACTTC. It yields the protein CASSGAGGPVGEQYF.

V usage is TRBV4-2 and J usage is TRBJ2-6; 7 nucleotides line up with TRBD1. The CDR3 runs 19 residues. V was pared by 2 bases and J by 0 bases, with 10 bases of the junction left unmatched. Germline V CDR1 and CDR2: LGHNA, YNFKEQ. CDR3 amino acids: CASSQSWTGLDSGANVLTF. CDR3 DNA sequence: TGTGCCAGCAGCCAATCTTGGACAGGCCTCGACTCTGGGGCCAACGTCCTGACTTTC.

The genes are TRBV27 and TRBJ2-7; D not certain. The V gene lost 4 bases and the J gene lost 2 bases, with 12 bases spanning the gap. CDR3 size: 14 residues. The germline CDR1 and CDR2 sequences are MNHEY and SMNVEV (reference sequence). The CDR3 nucleotides are TGTGCCAGCAGTTCCATCGACACAACCTACGAGCAGTACTTC. This encodes CASSSIDTTYEQYF.

This chain links TRBV7-8 with TRBJ2-3; 9 bases are shared with TRBD1. Germline-derived CDR1 and CDR2 are SGHVS and FQNEAQ. The V gene end was trimmed by 3 bases and the J gene end by 2 bases; junction bases not matched to a gene: 6. The CDR3 consists of 16 residues. CDR3 in amino acids: CASSLHRGPATDTQYF. DNA for the CDR3: TGTGCCAGCAGCTTGCACAGGGGGCCCGCCACAGATACGCAGTATTTT.